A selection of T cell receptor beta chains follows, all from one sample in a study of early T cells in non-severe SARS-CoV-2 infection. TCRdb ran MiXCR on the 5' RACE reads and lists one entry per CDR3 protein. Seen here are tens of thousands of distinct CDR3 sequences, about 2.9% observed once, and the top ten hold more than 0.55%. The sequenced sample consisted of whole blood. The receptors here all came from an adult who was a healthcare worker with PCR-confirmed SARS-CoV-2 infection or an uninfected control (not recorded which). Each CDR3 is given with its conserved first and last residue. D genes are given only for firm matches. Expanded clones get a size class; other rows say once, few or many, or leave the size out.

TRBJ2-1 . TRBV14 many CASSQWGRPYNEQFF TGTGCCAGCAGCCAGTGGGGACGGCCTTACAATGAGCAGTTCTTC
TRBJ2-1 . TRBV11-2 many CASSLKSDYNEQFF TGTGCCAGCAGCTTGAAGTCCGACTACAATGAGCAGTTCTTC
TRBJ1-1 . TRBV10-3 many CAISVMENTEAFF TGTGCCATCAGTGTCATGGAGAACACTGAAGCTTTCTTT
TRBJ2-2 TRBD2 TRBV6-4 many CASSDGTRGDTGELFF TGTGCCAGCAGTGACGGGACTAGAGGTGACACCGGGGAGCTGTTTTTT
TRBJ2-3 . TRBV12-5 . CASGFALGTDTQYF TGTGCTAGTGGTTTTGCTCTAGGTACAGATACGCAGTATTTT
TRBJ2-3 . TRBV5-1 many CASSATGSRTDTQYF TGCGCCAGCAGCGCAACAGGGAGTAGGACAGATACGCAGTATTTT
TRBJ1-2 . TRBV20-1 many CSARDGYTF TGCAGTGCTAGAGATGGCTACACCTTC
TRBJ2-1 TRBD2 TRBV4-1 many CASSQAALAGKTREQFF TGCGCCAGCAGCCAGGCCGCCCTAGCGGGGAAGACCAGGGAGCAGTTCTTC
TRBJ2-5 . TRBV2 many CASSKLPSETQYF TGTGCCAGCTCAAAACTTCCCTCCGAGACCCAGTACTTC
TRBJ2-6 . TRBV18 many CASSPTGLSGANVLTF TGTGCCAGCTCACCCACAGGGCTCTCTGGGGCCAACGTCCTGACTTTC
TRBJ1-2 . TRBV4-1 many CASSQDISLGQAYGYTF TGCGCCAGCAGCCAAGATATCTCTTTGGGGCAAGCCTATGGCTACACCTTC
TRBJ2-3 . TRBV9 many CASTNVEARGTDTQYF TGTGCCAGCACCAACGTAGAGGCGCGAGGCACAGATACGCAGTATTTT
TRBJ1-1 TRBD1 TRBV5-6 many CASSFEPGTGSEAFF TGTGCCAGCAGCTTCGAACCCGGGACAGGGAGTGAAGCTTTCTTT
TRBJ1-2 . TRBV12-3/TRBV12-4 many CASSPTGNYGYTF TGTGCCAGCAGTCCAACAGGGAACTATGGCTACACCTTC
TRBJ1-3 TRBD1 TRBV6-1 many CASRADRGLLDGNTIYF TGTGCCAGCAGAGCGGACAGGGGGCTATTAGACGGAAACACCATATATTTT
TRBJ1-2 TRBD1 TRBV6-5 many CASSSTRQGAYGYTF TGTGCCAGCAGTTCGACAAGACAGGGGGCCTATGGCTACACCTTC
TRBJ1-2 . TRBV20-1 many CSARDHRQEIIYGYTF TGCAGTGCTAGAGATCATCGACAGGAGATAATCTATGGCTACACCTTC
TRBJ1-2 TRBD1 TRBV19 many CASSISGQEIASYGYTF TGTGCCAGTAGTATCTCGGGACAGGAGATCGCGAGCTATGGCTACACCTTC
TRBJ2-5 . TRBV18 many CASSRGGGQETQYF TGTGCCAGCTCACGCGGAGGGGGACAAGAGACCCAGTACTTC
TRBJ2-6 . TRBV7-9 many CASTPRRGGSGANVLTF TGTGCCAGCACCCCAAGGAGAGGGGGCTCTGGGGCCAACGTCCTGACTTTC
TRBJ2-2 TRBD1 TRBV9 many CASSGAQDRGHTGELFF TGTGCCAGCAGCGGCGCCCAGGACAGGGGGCACACCGGGGAGCTGTTTTTT
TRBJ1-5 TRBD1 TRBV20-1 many CSARDRGPSNQPQHF TGCAGTGCCCGGGACAGGGGACCTAGCAATCAGCCCCAGCATTTT
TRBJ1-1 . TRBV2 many CASSVDLGWNTEAFF TGTGCCAGCAGTGTAGACCTAGGATGGAACACTGAAGCTTTCTTT
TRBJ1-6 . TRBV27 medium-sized CASGLAGSPLHF TGTGCCAGCGGCTTGGCGGGTTCACCCCTCCACTTT
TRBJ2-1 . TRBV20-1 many CSATEQGSSYNEQFF TGCAGTGCCACCGAACAGGGAAGCTCCTACAATGAGCAGTTCTTC
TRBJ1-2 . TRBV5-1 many CASSITAGTQGNYGYTF TGCGCCAGCAGCATAACAGCAGGGACACAGGGCAACTATGGCTACACCTTC
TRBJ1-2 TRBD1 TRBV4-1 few CASALTGGTNYGYTF TGCGCCAGCGCGCTAACAGGGGGCACTAACTATGGCTACACCTTC
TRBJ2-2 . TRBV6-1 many CASSEREQVNTGELFF TGTGCCAGCAGTGAGAGGGAACAGGTGAACACCGGGGAGCTGTTTTTT
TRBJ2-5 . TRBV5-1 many CASSAGEQETQYF TGCGCCAGCAGCGCCGGGGAACAAGAGACCCAGTACTTC
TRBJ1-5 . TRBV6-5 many CASRPSGAPSHYSNQPQHF TGTGCCAGCAGACCATCCGGGGCGCCCAGCCACTATAGCAATCAGCCCCAGCATTTT
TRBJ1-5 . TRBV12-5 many CASGLVLPGAHNQPQHF TGTGCTAGTGGTTTGGTATTACCGGGGGCCCATAATCAGCCCCAGCATTTT
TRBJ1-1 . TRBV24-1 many CATLQAKTEAFF TGTGCCACCTTACAGGCGAAAACTGAAGCTTTCTTT
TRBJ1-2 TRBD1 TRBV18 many CASSPPGQGTGYTF TGTGCCAGCTCACCACCGGGACAGGGGACTGGCTACACCTTC
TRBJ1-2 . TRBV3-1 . CASSQGFSGIYGYTF TGTGCCAGCAGCCAAGGGTTCTCAGGAATTTATGGCTACACCTTC
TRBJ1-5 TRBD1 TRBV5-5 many CASSLAFGDRVYF TGTGCCAGCAGCTTGGCGTTCGGGGACAGGGTGTATTTT
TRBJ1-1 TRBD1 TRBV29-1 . CSVVDRAGNTEAFF TGCAGCGTAGTAGACAGGGCGGGGAACACTGAAGCTTTCTTT
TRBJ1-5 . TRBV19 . CASSGTPNQPQHF TGTGCCAGTAGTGGGACCCCCAATCAGCCCCAGCATTTT
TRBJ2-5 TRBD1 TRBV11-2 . CASSFGRGETQYF TGTGCCAGCAGCTTCGGCAGGGGGGAGACCCAGTACTTC
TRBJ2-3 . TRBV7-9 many CASSLGTQYF TGTGCCAGCAGCTTAGGTACGCAGTATTTT
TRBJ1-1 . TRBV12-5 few CASGLGEEAFF TGTGCTAGTGGTTTGGGAGAGGAGGCTTTCTTT
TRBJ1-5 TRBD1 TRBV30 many CAWSGQGQQPQHF TGTGCCTGGAGTGGACAGGGTCAACAGCCCCAGCATTTT
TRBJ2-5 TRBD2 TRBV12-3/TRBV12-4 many CASSPLAGGEDGREETQYF TGTGCCAGCAGCCCACTAGCGGGGGGGGAAGATGGGAGAGAAGAGACCCAGTACTTC
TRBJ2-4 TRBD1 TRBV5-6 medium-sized CASSFRSGGAKNIQYF TGTGCCAGCAGCTTTCGGTCAGGGGGAGCCAAAAACATTCAGTACTTC
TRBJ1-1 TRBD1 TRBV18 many CASSPGTGGSEAFF TGTGCCAGCTCCCCCGGGACAGGGGGCTCTGAAGCTTTCTTT
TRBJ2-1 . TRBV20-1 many CSAHRDSGPHEQFF TGCAGTGCTCACCGGGACAGCGGGCCCCATGAGCAGTTCTTC
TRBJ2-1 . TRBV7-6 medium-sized CASSHGGQGVNEQFF TGTGCCAGCAGCCACGGTGGTCAGGGAGTCAATGAGCAGTTCTTC
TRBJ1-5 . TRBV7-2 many CASSFNNQPQHF TGTGCCAGCAGCTTTAACAATCAGCCCCAGCATTTT
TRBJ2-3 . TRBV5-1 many CASSFTVTDTQYF TGCGCCAGCAGCTTTACCGTCACAGATACGCAGTATTTT
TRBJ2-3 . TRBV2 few CASTSRVTDTQYF TGTGCCAGCACCTCGAGGGTAACAGATACGCAGTATTTT
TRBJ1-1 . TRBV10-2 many CASSGQGSFDTEAFF TGCGCCAGCAGTGGTCAAGGTAGCTTTGACACTGAAGCTTTCTTT
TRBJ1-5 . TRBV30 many CAWSVPGINQPQHF TGTGCCTGGAGTGTTCCAGGGATCAATCAGCCCCAGCATTTT